One and the same sample provided the 15 T cell receptor beta chains below, sequenced in a study of blood T cell repertoires in COVID-19. Assay used: immunoSEQ multiplex PCR; TCRdb lists only in-frame clones, some missing. This sample has about 240,000 clones; around 88% occur once, and the top ten carry 4.1%. The sequencing sample was made of PBMCs or T cells enriched from blood (not recorded which). These TCRs come from a woman younger than 45 who had recovered from COVID-19.

The chain recombines TRBV19 with TRBJ1-4; weak D call: TRBD1 (5 bases). The CDR3 has 16 residues. V dropped 5 bases and J dropped 0 bases, with 13 bases sitting between them. Looked up from germline, CDR1 is LNHDA and CDR2 is SQIVND (reference sequence). The CDR3 protein is CASSSQGETTNEKLFF. The CDR3 DNA follows: TGTGCCAGTAGTTCGCAAGGGGAAACAACTAATGAAAAACTGTTTTTT.

There are a few counts of this clone. The CDR3 nucleotides read TGTGCCAGCAGTAAATTAGCGGGACAGGGGGATACGCAGTATTTT. It translates to CASSKLAGQGDTQYF. The rearrangement joins TRBV6-4 to TRBJ2-3, with 10 positions matching TRBD1. Germline V gene lookup returns CDR1 MRHNA and CDR2 SNTAGT. CDR3 length: 15 amino acids. Trimming removed 5 bases from V and 6 bases from J; junction bases left unmatched: 8.

The chain joins TRBV28 to TRBJ1-2; a weak D match, TRBD1 (5 bases). Germline loops: CDR1 MDHEN, CDR2 SYDVKM. CDR3 length: 13 amino acids. The ends were cut back, 5 bases at V and 4 bases at J, with 11 bases in the middle. CDR3 protein: CASSLGGGYGYTF. In nucleotides, the CDR3 is TGTGCCAGCAGTCTCGGGGGAGGCTATGGCTACACCTTC.

This chain connects TRBV7-3 to TRBJ2-1; the match to TRBD1 covers 10 bases. The trim removed 2 bases at V and 7 bases at J, leaving 5 bases unmatched. Germline V CDR1 and CDR2: SGHTA, FQGTGA. The CDR3 has 15 amino acids. The CDR3 is CASSLGTGDGNEQFF. CDR3 nucleotide sequence: TGTGCCAGCAGCTTAGGGACAGGGGACGGGAATGAGCAGTTCTTC.

The J gene is TRBJ1-2, the V gene TRBV9, with 10 bases identical to TRBD1. In germline, CDR1 is SGDLS, CDR2 YYNGEE. CDR3 length: 14 amino acids. With V trimmed by 3 bases and J by 10 bases, 9 bases remained unmatched. This chain's CDR3 is CASSEVGTGAAYTF. The CDR3 bases are TGTGCCAGCAGCGAAGTAGGGACAGGGGCGGCCTACACCTTC.

A single count supports this clone. This rearrangement joins TRBV29-1 to TRBJ1-1, with D perhaps matching TRBD1 (6 bases). CDR3 length: 13 amino acids. The V and J ends lost 6 bases and 11 bases respectively, with 22 bases between them. Germline V lookup: CDR1 SQVTM, CDR2 ANQGSEA. The CDR3 here is CSVLRAGAESAFF. In DNA form, the CDR3 reads TGCAGCGTCTTGAGGGCAGGGGCCGAGAGCGCTTTCTTT.

The chain is built from TRBV28 and TRBJ1-3, with D unresolved. The germline V and J ends were trimmed by 7 bases and 4 bases, with 17 bases remaining between them. CDR1 and CDR2 from the germline V gene are MDHEN and SYDVKM. This CDR3 has 15 amino acids. Here the CDR3 reads CASNPPGLNGNTIYF. DNA for the CDR3: TGTGCCAGCAACCCCCCGGGTCTTAACGGAAACACCATATATTTT.

This chain uses TRBV4-1 with TRBJ1-1, with 7 bases lining up with TRBD1. With 4 bases clipped from V and 1 base from J, the junction kept 9 bases outside the gene matches. CDR1 MGHRA and CDR2 YSYEKL come from the germline V gene. The CDR3 length is 16 residues. The CDR3 DNA reads as TGCGCCAGCAGCCCCCAACTGGACAGGCCGAACACTGAAGCTTTCTTT. Encoded protein: CASSPQLDRPNTEAFF.

The chain combines TRBV5-1 with TRBJ2-7; maybe TRBD2 (6 bases). The germline gives CDR1 SGHRS, CDR2 YFSETQ. Trimming stripped 1 base from V and 3 bases from J, with 11 bases between. The CDR3 covers 14 residues. The CDR3 nucleotides read TGCGCCAGCAGCTTGCGAGGGGAGGTCTACGAGCAGTACTTC. It yields the protein CASSLRGEVYEQYF.

The chain carries TRBV19 and TRBJ2-2, with 11 bases lining up with TRBD2. This CDR3 is 18 amino acids long. V lost 3 bases to trimming and J lost 7 bases; unmatched junction nucleotides: 13. Germline V gives CDR1 LNHDA, CDR2 SQIVND (reference sequence). The DNA for the CDR3 is TGTGCCAGTAGTATCGGTGGGCCTAGCGGGAGGAACGGCGGGGAGCTGTTTTTT. Encoded protein: CASSIGGPSGRNGGELFF.

This chain connects TRBV18 to TRBJ1-1; the D is unclear. Trimming cost V 4 bases and J 1 base, with 13 bases left between them. The CDR3 covers 15 residues. CDR1 is KGHSH and CDR2 is LQKENI in the germline V gene. The CDR3 region has the DNA TGTGCCAGCTCACAATACTTCAGAGGGAACACTGAAGCTTTCTTT. Translating it yields CASSQYFRGNTEAFF.

The V call is TRBV3-1 (or the pseudogene TRBV3-2), the J call TRBJ1-1; D unresolved. Germline-derived CDR1 and CDR2 are LGHDT and YNNKEL (reference sequence). Deletions cut 4 bases from V and 0 bases from J, with 12 bases between. The length of the CDR3 is 15 residues. In DNA form, the CDR3 reads TGTGCCAGCAGCCCAGGAGGACGGCTGAACACTGAAGCTTTCTTT. Its translation is CASSPGGRLNTEAFF.

This clone was counted a single time. V and J are TRBV19 and TRBJ1-1; 11 bases agree with TRBD1. The CDR3 has 15 amino acids. J gave up 5 bases and V 4 bases, and 6 bases lay outside the gene matches. Germline lookup yields CDR1 LNHDA and CDR2 SQIVND (reference sequence). The chain's CDR3 is CASSTSRDRGTEAFF. The CDR3 region has the DNA TGTGCCAGTAGTACGTCCCGGGACAGGGGGACTGAAGCTTTCTTT.

V usage is TRBV10-3 and J usage is TRBJ2-5, with a possible D match to TRBD2 (7 bases). Germline V gene lookup returns CDR1 ENHRY and CDR2 SYGVKD. The length of the CDR3 is 14 residues. Trimming took 8 bases from V and 0 from J, leaving 13 bases between them. CDR3 nucleotide sequence: TGTGCCATCGGGGGCGGGAGATACCAAGAGACCCAGTACTTC. Residues: CAIGGGRYQETQYF.

The chain uses TRBV16 and TRBJ1-3; D unresolved. Trimming cost V 2 bases and J 0 bases, with 8 bases left between them. The CDR3 has 15 amino acids. From germline, CDR1 is KGHSY and CDR2 FQNENV. CDR3 residues: CASSQRGRSGNTIYF. The CDR3 nucleotides read TGTGCCAGCAGCCAACGAGGGCGCTCTGGAAACACCATATATTTT. Based on the CDR3 plus reference TRBV16 and TRBJ1-3, the full variable domain is GEEVAQTPKHLVRGEGQKAKLYCAPIKGHSYVFWYQQVLKNEFKFLISFQNENVFDETGMPKERFSAKCLPNSPCSLEIQATKLEDSAVYFCASSQRGRSGNTIYFGEGSWLTVV.